These T cell receptor beta chains were read from a single sample in a study of T cells in Graves' hyperthyroidism and ophthalmopathy. TCRdb passed the multiplex PCR reads through MiXCR, listing each CDR3 protein once. The profile shows approximately 380,000 distinct CDR3 sequences, approximately 17% of them singletons. The sample taken for sequencing was blood. These receptors all stem from a man aged 18 to 30 with Graves' ophthalmopathy. Both conserved end residues are part of each CDR3. The order of the fields is CDR3 protein, V gene, D gene, clone size. D genes are given only for firm matches. Size is omitted from some rows. Given values are once, few, many or a class for expanded clones.

CASSLGLAGSIYF	TRBV28	TRBD2	many
CASGETAWGRNTIYF	TRBV6-1	-	many
CSARSQGLGTGEPFF	TRBV20-1	-	-
CASSLARSETQYF	TRBV5-1	-	-
CASSGSLYGYTF	TRBV4-2	-	few
CASSLGFLAGGQETQYF	TRBV5-6	TRBD2	few
CASRGDRERPVGYTF	TRBV2	TRBD1	-
CASSPSGGETQYF	TRBV7-9	-	-
CANSYSGGPGEQYF	TRBV12-3/TRBV12-4	TRBD2	-
CGVDRENEQYF	TRBV29-1	TRBD1	-
CASSLIWMNTEAFF	TRBV28	-	-
CASRLSSGRTDTQYF	TRBV7-8	TRBD2	many
CASRRTGVDYEQYF	TRBV6-2/TRBV6-3	TRBD1	many
CATSLQAGNTEAFF	TRBV15	-	many
CASSLKFGFQGIKNSPLHF	TRBV27	-	-
CAIKPSATSGTDTQYF	TRBV10-3	TRBD2	many
CASSAGGVSEQYF	TRBV9	-	few
CASSVEEMNTEAFF	TRBV9	-	many
CASSRDSSGGARETQYF	TRBV7-9	TRBD2	few
CSAGGQGPTEAFF	TRBV20-1	TRBD1	many
CASSPWDLSRTGELFF	TRBV12-3/TRBV12-4	-	-
CAWSVYAFSNTEAFF	TRBV30	-	-
CASSLVDWGSTDTQYF	TRBV7-9	-	-
CASSLVSGGALFSSYNEQFF	TRBV7-2	TRBD2	-
CASTWDGLDQPQHF	TRBV19	-	-
CASPHGRAGQETQYF	TRBV7-9	-	once
CASSQEGSPLHF	TRBV3-1	-	many
CASTGQVGGGSEAFF	TRBV5-1	TRBD1	few
CASSLNSQTTGELFF	TRBV5-1	-	many
CASSWGGNQVDEQFF	TRBV7-3	-	many
CASSQIQGTEAFF	TRBV3-1	TRBD1	many
CASSRLAGGNTGELFF	TRBV6-2/TRBV6-3	TRBD2	many
CSARELERTDTQYF	TRBV20-1	-	many
CSAHVQRGGGNEQFF	TRBV20-1	TRBD2	few
CASSENLAGETQYF	TRBV10-1	TRBD2	-
CASSETGSSTDTQYF	TRBV2	-	medium-sized
CASSIIAGDSTDTQYF	TRBV19	TRBD2	-
CASSAPAYNEQFF	TRBV2	-	many
CASSHHGQATGLAEAFF	TRBV4-1	TRBD1	-
CASSPLSNSPLHF	TRBV6-1	-	many
CASSEALAGGFEQYF	TRBV6-1	TRBD2	-
CASSPGLASTDTQYF	TRBV5-1	TRBD2	-
CASSVAPGLRETQYF	TRBV9	TRBD2	-
CASSPQGQTNEKLFF	TRBV7-3	-	many
CASRTYGTGFVDEQYF	TRBV11-2	TRBD1	many
CSAQVTGETYNEQFF	TRBV20-1	TRBD1	-
CASSLAGGAYGYTF	TRBV12-3/TRBV12-4	-	many
CSARLSGGYQPQHF	TRBV20-1	TRBD1	-
CASRRFVWAGRDNGYTF	TRBV4-1	-	many
CASSLQGLSGANVLTF	TRBV6-1	-	-
CASSFSGGMYEQYF	TRBV5-1	TRBD2	-
CASRAMGSVLEAFF	TRBV28	-	few
CASSQSSVPLYNEQFF	TRBV3-1	-	many